This is a list of T cell receptor beta chains from one sample in a study of CD8+ T cells in alopecia areata. Produced via immunoSEQ multiplex PCR; TCRdb's table is partial and in-frame only. The sample contains roughly 230,000 clones, roughly two fifths of which appear only once. The input for sequencing was CD4+ T cells sorted from blood, taken at approximately week 36, from a patient treated with tofacitinib. These receptors all stem from a human donor with alopecia areata. The CDR3 runs from the conserved cysteine through the conserved F or W. A D gene is named only where the DNA matches it firmly. A row's size may be missing; if present it is once, few, many or a size class.

V gene	D gene	J gene	clone size	CDR3 DNA	CDR3 protein
TRBV27	-	TRBJ2-3	-	TGTGCCAGCAGTCGCACAGATACGCAGTATTTT	CASSRTDTQYF
TRBV9	-	TRBJ2-1	-	TGTGCCAGCAGCTCTCGCACTGAGCAGTTCTTC	CASSSRTEQFF
TRBV28	-	TRBJ1-4	-	TGTGCCAGCAGTGGGGGGGCCGCCAGGGGTGAAAAACTGTTTTTT	CASSGGAARGEKLFF
TRBV13	-	TRBJ2-5	-	TGTGCCAGCAGCCGGGACTCGCGTGAGACCCAGTACTTC	CASSRDSRETQYF
TRBV5-1	-	TRBJ2-3	-	TGCGCCAGCAGCTCTTCCGGCGGCCAGGAGGCGCAGTATTTT	CASSSSGGQEAQYF
TRBV19	TRBD2	TRBJ2-1	-	TGTGCCAGTAGTACCACCGGGACTAGCGGATACAATGAGCAGTTCTTC	CASSTTGTSGYNEQFF
TRBV6-5	TRBD2	TRBJ2-7	-	TGTGCCAGCAGTACCGGGAGGGGGGTCGACGAGCAGTACTTC	CASSTGRGVDEQYF
TRBV18	-	TRBJ2-5	few	TGTGCCAGCTCACCACCGAAAGAGACCCAGTACTTC	CASSPPKETQYF
TRBV5-1	-	TRBJ1-2	-	TGCGCCAGCAGCTTGGCGGGGGCGCGGGCCTATGGCTACACCTTC	CASSLAGARAYGYTF
TRBV5-1	-	TRBJ2-5	-	TGCGCCAGCAGCCCGGGACAAAGAGAGACCCAGTACTTC	CASSPGQRETQYF
TRBV19	-	TRBJ1-1	-	TGTGCCAGTAGTCATCCACGGGGTTCTGAAGCTTTCTTT	CASSHPRGSEAFF
TRBV11-2	TRBD2	TRBJ2-3	few	TGTGCCAGCAGCTTAGTAGGGCTAGCGGGCACAGATACGCAGTATTTT	CASSLVGLAGTDTQYF
TRBV19	-	TRBJ2-1	-	TGTGCCAGTAGTGTTTCTAGCGCCTACAATGAGCAGTTCTTC	CASSVSSAYNEQFF
TRBV29-1	-	TRBJ2-4	few	TGCAGCGTTGGTGGAGGCGCGGGACTGGATCAGTACTTC	CSVGGGAGLDQYF
TRBV4-3	-	TRBJ1-1	-	TGCGCCAGCAGCCCGGGCCCTCGGAACACTGAAGCTTTCTTT	CASSPGPRNTEAFF
TRBV2	-	TRBJ2-1	-	TGTGCCAGCAGAATGGATCCGAATGAGCAGTTCTTC	CASRMDPNEQFF
TRBV19	TRBD2	TRBJ2-5	-	TGTGCCAGTAGGGGGATGAGCGGGAGCCTTCAAGAGACCCAGTACTTC	CASRGMSGSLQETQYF
TRBV25-1	-	TRBJ1-2	-	TGTGCCAGCAGTGAATTTGGAGGACAGTTGAGCTACACCTTC	CASSEFGGQLSYTF
TRBV29-1	TRBD1	TRBJ1-5	-	TGCAGCGTTCTTGGTGACAGGGATAATCAGCCCCAGCATTTT	CSVLGDRDNQPQHF
TRBV7-2	-	TRBJ1-2	once	TGTGCCAGCAGCTTACAAACCCACCGCCCGGGCTACACCTTC	CASSLQTHRPGYTF
TRBV7-9	-	TRBJ1-1	-	TGTGCCAGCAGCTTAAGTGGACCAGGGCAGGCTTTCTTT	CASSLSGPGQAFF
TRBV19	TRBD2	TRBJ2-1	-	TGTGCCAGTGCGGGTAGCGGGAGTAGTGGGGAGCAGTTCTTC	CASAGSGSSGEQFF
TRBV5-1	-	TRBJ2-2	-	TGCGCCAGCAGCTTGGAATTGTTTGCGGCGGGGGCCACCGGGGAGCTGTTTTTT	CASSLELFAAGATGELFF
TRBV29-1	-	TRBJ1-1	-	TGCAGCGTTCTTTCCGAAGGGACAGCTTTCTTT	CSVLSEGTAFF
TRBV29-1	TRBD1	TRBJ2-4	few	TGCAGCGTTGAAGACCGGACAGGGGGAACCAAAAACATTCAGTACTTC	CSVEDRTGGTKNIQYF
TRBV30	-	TRBJ1-1	-	TGTGCCTGGGGTGTTACCAGAATTTTAGGATTGAACACTGAAGCTTTCTTT	CAWGVTRILGLNTEAFF
TRBV6-6	-	TRBJ2-1	-	TGTGCCAGCAGCCCCCCCGGCGGGATCGGCAATGAGCAGTTCTTC	CASSPPGGIGNEQFF
TRBV2	TRBD1	TRBJ2-3	few	TGTGCCAGCAGGAGGACAGGGGGAACAGATACGCAGTATTTT	CASRRTGGTDTQYF
TRBV30	-	TRBJ1-5	few	TGTGCCTGGAGTCCAAGGGCGCGAGGGGGGGCTTATAGCAATCAGCCCCAGCATTTT	CAWSPRARGGAYSNQPQHF
TRBV11-2	-	TRBJ2-7	few	TGTGCCAGCAGCTTGATAGACAACTCCTACGAGCAGTACTTC	CASSLIDNSYEQYF
TRBV7-2	-	TRBJ2-7	-	TGTGCCAGCAGCTTAAGCAGCTACGAGCAGTACTTC	CASSLSSYEQYF
TRBV4-3	-	TRBJ2-1	few	TGCGCCAGCAGCCAAGATGAAGGGGTGGCCTACAATGAGCAGTTCTTC	CASSQDEGVAYNEQFF
TRBV29-1	-	TRBJ1-2	-	TGCAGCGTTAGCCCGGGGACCCAAGGATATGGCTACACCTTC	CSVSPGTQGYGYTF
TRBV9	TRBD2	TRBJ2-5	-	TGTGCCAGCAGCGTTGGGACTAGCGGGACGGAGACCCAGTACTTC	CASSVGTSGTETQYF
TRBV30	TRBD1	TRBJ1-2	-	TGTGCCTGGAGTTTACAGGGGGCGTGGTATGGCTACACCTTC	CAWSLQGAWYGYTF
TRBV11-2	-	TRBJ2-6	-	TGTGCCAGCAGCCGCCGTCCTACAGGAGGGCGTTCTGGGGCCAACGTCCTGACTTTC	CASSRRPTGGRSGANVLTF
TRBV5-1	TRBD2	TRBJ2-1	once	TGCGCCAGCAGCCGACTAGCGGGGTACTCCTACAATGAGCAGTTCTTC	CASSRLAGYSYNEQFF
TRBV6-6	-	TRBJ1-5	-	TGTGCCAGCGGCGATCCGGGACGGAACAATCAGCCCCAGCATTTT	CASGDPGRNNQPQHF
TRBV11-2	-	TRBJ2-3	few	TGTGCCAGCAGCTTTCTGCGGGACTGGCGCACAGATACGCAGTATTTT	CASSFLRDWRTDTQYF
TRBV5-6	-	TRBJ2-5	-	TGTGCCAGCAGCTTTGGAGGCATAGAGGCCCAGTACTTC	CASSFGGIEAQYF
TRBV14	-	TRBJ2-1	once	TGTGCCAGCAGCCCCGGACTGCGCTCCTACAATGAGCAGTTCTTC	CASSPGLRSYNEQFF
TRBV29-1	TRBD2	TRBJ2-1	-	TGCAGCGTTGGGGCCCCTAGCGGGTATTACAATGAGCAGTTCTTC	CSVGAPSGYYNEQFF
TRBV29-1	-	TRBJ1-3	-	TGCAGCGTTGAGGAGACCGGAAACACCATATATTTT	CSVEETGNTIYF
TRBV5-1	-	TRBJ1-2	few	TGCGCCAGCAGCTTGGAGGGCGGCTATGGCTACACCTTC	CASSLEGGYGYTF
TRBV6-5	-	TRBJ2-3	few	TGTGCCACAGGACGGTCGGGGGGCACAGATACGCAGTATTTT	CATGRSGGTDTQYF
TRBV20-1	-	TRBJ2-3	-	TGCAGTGCCGCTTCCGCCGATACGCAGTATTTT	CSAASADTQYF
TRBV2	TRBD2	TRBJ2-1	-	TGTGCCAGCAGTGAGGGCTTCGGGGTAGCGGGAGTTAATGAGCAGTTCTTC	CASSEGFGVAGVNEQFF
TRBV4-1	-	TRBJ2-3	-	TGCGCCAGCAGCCATGAGGGGAGCACAGATACGCAGTATTTT	CASSHEGSTDTQYF
TRBV5-1	-	TRBJ2-2	once	TGCGCCAGCAGCGGGTTGGGCTACACCGGGGAGCTGTTTTTT	CASSGLGYTGELFF
TRBV2	-	TRBJ1-4	few	TGTGCCAGCAGTACTACGGGGGATGAAAAACTGTTTTTT	CASSTTGDEKLFF